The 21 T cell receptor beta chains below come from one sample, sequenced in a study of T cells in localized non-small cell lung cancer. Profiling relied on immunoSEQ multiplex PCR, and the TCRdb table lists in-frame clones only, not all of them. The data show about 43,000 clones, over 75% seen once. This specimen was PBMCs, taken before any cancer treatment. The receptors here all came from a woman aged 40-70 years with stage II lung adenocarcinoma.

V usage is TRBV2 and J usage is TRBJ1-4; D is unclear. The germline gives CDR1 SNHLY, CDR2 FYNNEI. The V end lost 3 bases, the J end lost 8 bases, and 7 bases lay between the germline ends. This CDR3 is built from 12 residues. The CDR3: CASSEGSEKLFF. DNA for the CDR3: TGTGCCAGCAGTGAGGGATCGGAAAAACTGTTTTTT.

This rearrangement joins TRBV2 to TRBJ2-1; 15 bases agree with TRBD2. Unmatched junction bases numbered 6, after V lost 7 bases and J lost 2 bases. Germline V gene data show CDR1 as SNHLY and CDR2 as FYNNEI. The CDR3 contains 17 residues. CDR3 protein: CASILRTSGGAYNEQFF. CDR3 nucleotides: TGTGCCAGCATCCTTAGGACTAGCGGGGGGGCCTACAATGAGCAGTTCTTC.

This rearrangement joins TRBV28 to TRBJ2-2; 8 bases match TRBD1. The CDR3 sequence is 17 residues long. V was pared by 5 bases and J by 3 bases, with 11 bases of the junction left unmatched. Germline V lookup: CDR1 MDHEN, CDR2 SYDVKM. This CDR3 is CASSGQSAGGHTGELFF. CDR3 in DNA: TGTGCCAGCAGTGGACAATCCGCAGGGGGCCACACCGGGGAGCTGTTTTTT.

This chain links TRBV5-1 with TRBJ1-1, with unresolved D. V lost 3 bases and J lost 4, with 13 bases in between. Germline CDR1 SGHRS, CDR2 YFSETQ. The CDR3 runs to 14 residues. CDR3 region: CASSSHAGITEAFF. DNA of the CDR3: TGCGCCAGCAGCTCCCACGCCGGTATCACTGAAGCTTTCTTT.

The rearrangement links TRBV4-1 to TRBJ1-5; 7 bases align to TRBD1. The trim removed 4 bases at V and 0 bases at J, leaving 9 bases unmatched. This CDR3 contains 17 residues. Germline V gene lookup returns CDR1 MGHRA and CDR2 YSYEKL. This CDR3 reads CASSPSGGQNSNQPQHF. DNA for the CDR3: TGCGCCAGCAGCCCATCCGGGGGACAGAATAGCAATCAGCCCCAGCATTTT.

The CDR3 is CASSVQDGNTIYF. The CDR3 nucleotides read TGTGCCAGCAGCGTACAGGATGGAAACACCATATATTTT. V and J are TRBV5-5 and TRBJ1-3; possible D gene TRBD1, 5 bases. The CDR3 contains 13 residues. In germline, CDR1 is SGHKS, CDR2 YYEKEE (reference sequence). The V end was cut by 4 bases, the J end by 3 bases, with 8 bases between.

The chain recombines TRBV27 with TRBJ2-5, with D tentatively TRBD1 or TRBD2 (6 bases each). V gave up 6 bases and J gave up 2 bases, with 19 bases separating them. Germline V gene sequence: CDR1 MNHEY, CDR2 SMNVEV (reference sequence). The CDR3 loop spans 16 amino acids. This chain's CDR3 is CASRILGGTIQETQYF. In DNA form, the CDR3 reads TGTGCCAGCAGAATCCTAGGGGGGACCATACAAGAGACCCAGTACTTC.

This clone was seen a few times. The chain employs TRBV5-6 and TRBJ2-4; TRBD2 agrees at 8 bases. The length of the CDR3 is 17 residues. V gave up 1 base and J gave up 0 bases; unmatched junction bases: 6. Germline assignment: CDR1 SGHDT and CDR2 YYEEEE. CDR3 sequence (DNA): TGTGCCAGCAGCTTGCGGGGCGGGGGGCTAGCCAAAAACATTCAGTACTTC. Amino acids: CASSLRGGGLAKNIQYF.

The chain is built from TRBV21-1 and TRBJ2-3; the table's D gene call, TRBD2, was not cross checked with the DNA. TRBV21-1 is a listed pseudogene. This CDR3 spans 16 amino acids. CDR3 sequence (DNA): TGTGCCAGCAGCAAAGGGAAGGCTAGCGGGAATGATACGCAGTATTTT. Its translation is CASSKGKASGNDTQYF.

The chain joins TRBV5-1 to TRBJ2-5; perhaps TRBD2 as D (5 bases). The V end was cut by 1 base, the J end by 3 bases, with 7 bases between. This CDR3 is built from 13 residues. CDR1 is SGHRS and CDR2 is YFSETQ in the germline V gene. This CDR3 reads CASSLLAEETQYF. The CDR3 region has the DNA TGCGCCAGCAGCTTGCTAGCAGAAGAGACCCAGTACTTC.

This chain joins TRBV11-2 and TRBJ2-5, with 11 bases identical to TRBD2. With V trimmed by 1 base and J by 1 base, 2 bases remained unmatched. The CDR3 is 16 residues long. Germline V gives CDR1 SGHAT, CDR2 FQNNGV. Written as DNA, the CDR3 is TGTGCCAGCAGCTTAGCCCTAGCGGGGGGCCAAGAGACCCAGTACTTC. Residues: CASSLALAGGQETQYF.

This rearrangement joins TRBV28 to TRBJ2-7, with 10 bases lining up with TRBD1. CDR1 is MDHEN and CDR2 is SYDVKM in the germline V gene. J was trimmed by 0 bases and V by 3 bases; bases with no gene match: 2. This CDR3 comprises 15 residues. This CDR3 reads CASSFGTGASYEQYF. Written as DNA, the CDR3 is TGTGCCAGCAGTTTTGGGACAGGGGCCTCCTACGAGCAGTACTTC.

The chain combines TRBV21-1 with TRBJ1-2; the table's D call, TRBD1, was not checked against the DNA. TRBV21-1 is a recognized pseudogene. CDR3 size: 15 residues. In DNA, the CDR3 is TGTGCCAGCAGCAAAGGGGACAGGTTTAACTATGGCTACACCTTC. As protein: CASSKGDRFNYGYTF.

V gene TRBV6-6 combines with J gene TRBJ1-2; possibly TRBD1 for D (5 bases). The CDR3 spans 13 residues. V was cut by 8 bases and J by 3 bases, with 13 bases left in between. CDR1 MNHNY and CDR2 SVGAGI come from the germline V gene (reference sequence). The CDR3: CASGGLPDYGYTF. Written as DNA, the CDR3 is TGTGCCAGCGGGGGACTGCCTGACTATGGCTACACCTTC.

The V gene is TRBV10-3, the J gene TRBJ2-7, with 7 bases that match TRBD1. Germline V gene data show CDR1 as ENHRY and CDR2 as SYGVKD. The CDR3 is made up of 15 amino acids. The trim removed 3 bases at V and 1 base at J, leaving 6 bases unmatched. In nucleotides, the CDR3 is TGTGCCATCAGTGATGAGGGGGACAGTTCCTACGAGCAGTACTTC. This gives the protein CAISDEGDSSYEQYF.

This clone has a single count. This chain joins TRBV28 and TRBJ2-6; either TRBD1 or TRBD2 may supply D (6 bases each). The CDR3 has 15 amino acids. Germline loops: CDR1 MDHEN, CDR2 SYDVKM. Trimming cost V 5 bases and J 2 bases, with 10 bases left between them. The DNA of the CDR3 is TGTGCCAGCAGTCTCCGGGGGCCTGGGGCCAACGTCCTGACTTTC. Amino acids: CASSLRGPGANVLTF.

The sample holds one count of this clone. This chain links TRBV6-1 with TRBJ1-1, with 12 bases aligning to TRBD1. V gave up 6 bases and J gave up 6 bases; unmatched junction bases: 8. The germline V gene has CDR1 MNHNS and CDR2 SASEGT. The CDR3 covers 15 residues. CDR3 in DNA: TGTGCCAGCAGGCCGGGACAGGGGGCTCGCGCTGAAGCTTTCTTT. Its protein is CASRPGQGARAEAFF.

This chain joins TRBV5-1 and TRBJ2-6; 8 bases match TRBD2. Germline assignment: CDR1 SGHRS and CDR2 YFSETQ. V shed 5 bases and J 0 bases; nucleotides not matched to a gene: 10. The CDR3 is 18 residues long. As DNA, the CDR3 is TGCGCCAGCAGATCTTCAGCGGGAGCGTCCTCTGGGGCCAACGTCCTGACTTTC. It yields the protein CASRSSAGASSGANVLTF.

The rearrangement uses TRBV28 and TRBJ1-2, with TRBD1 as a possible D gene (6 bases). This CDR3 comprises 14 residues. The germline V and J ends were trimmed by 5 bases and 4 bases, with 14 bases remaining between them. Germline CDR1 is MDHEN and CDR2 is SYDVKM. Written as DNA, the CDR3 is TGTGCCAGCAGTACCGGACAGTTACCCTATGGCTACACCTTC. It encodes CASSTGQLPYGYTF.

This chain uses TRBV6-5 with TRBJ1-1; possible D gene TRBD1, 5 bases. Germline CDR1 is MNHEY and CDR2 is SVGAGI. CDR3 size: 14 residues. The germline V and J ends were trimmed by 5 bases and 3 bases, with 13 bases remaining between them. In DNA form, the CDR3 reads TGTGCCAGCAGTACCCTCAGGGAGTACACTGAAGCTTTCTTT. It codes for CASSTLREYTEAFF.

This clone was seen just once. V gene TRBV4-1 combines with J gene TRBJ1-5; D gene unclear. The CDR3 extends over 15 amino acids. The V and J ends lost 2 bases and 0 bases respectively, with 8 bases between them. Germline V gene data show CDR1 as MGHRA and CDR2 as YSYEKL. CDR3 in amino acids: CASSQHIYSNQPQHF. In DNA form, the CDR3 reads TGCGCCAGCAGCCAACATATATATAGCAATCAGCCCCAGCATTTT.